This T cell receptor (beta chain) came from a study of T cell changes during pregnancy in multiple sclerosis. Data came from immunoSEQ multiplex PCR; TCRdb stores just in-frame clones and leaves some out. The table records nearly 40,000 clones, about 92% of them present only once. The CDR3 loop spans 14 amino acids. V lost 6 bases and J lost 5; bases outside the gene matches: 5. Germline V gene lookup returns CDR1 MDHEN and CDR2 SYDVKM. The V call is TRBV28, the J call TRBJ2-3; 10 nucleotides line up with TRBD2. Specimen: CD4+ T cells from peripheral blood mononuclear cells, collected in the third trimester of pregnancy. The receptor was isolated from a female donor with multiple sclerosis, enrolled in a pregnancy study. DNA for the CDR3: TGTGCCAGCAGAGAAAGCGGGGGGGTAGATACGCAGTATTTT. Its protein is CASRESGGVDTQYF. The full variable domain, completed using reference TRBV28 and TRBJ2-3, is DVKVTQSSRYLVKRTGEKVFLECVQDMDHENMFWYRQDPGLGLRLIYFSYDVKMKEKGDIPEGYSVSREKKERFSLILESASTNQTSMYLCASRESGGVDTQYFGPGTRLTVL.